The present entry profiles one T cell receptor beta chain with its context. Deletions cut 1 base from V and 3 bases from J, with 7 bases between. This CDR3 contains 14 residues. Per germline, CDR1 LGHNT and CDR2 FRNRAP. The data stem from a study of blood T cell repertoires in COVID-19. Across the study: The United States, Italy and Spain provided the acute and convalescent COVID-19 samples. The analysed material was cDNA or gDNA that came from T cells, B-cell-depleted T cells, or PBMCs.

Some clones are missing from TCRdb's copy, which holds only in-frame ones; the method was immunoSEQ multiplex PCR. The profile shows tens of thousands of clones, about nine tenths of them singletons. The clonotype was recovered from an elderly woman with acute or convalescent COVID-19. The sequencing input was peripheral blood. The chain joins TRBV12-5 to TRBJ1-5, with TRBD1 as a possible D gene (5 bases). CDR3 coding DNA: TGTGCTAGTGGTTTGGGACAGAACAATCAGCCCCAGCATTTT. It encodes CASGLGQNNQPQHF.